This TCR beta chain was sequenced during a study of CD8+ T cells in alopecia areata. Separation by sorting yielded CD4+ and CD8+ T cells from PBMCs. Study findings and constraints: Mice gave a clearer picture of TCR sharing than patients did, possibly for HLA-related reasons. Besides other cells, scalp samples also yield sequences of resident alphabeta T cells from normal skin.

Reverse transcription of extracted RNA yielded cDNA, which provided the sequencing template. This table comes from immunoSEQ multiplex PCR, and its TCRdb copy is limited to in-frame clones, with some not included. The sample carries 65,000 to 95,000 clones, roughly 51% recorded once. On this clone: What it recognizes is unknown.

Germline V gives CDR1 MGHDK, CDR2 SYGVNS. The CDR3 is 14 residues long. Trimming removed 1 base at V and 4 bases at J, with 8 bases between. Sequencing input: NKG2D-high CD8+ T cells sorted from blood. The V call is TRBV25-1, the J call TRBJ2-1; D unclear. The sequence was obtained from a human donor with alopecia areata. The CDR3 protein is CASSESRVYNEQFF. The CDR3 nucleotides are TGTGCCAGCAGTGAATCCCGGGTTTACAATGAGCAGTTCTTC.